What follows are 14 T cell receptor beta chains derived from one specimen sequenced in a study of T-cell reconstitution after alpha-beta-depleted transplantation in children. The authors prepared the TCRbeta library with unique molecular identifiers. Using its own MiXCR run on the PCR reads, TCRdb lists one record per CDR3 protein. Among fewer than 350,000 distinct CDR3 sequences listed, nearly 8% were seen once. The antigens of these receptors remain unknown. The study, taken as a whole, reports: Counts and diversity of T cells one year after transplant came mostly from newly produced T cells.

This material consisted of peripheral blood, taken 360 days after TCRalphabeta/CD19-depleted stem cell transplant. The receptors here all came from a female patient aged 2-9 years who had a stem cell transplant for Fanconi anemia, so the T cells may come from the graft donor.

The chain is built from TRBV9 and TRBJ2-1, with 7 positions matching TRBD2. Trimming at V came to 6 bases and at J to 8 bases, leaving 14 bases not matched to a gene. CDR3 length equals 15 residues. CDR1 is SGDLS and CDR2 is YYNGEE in the germline V gene. DNA of the CDR3: TGTGCCAGCAACCCCGCAGCGGGACCCCTCGATGAGCAGTTCTTC. Its translation is CASNPAAGPLDEQFF.

This clonotype appeared a few times. The V gene is TRBV18, the J gene TRBJ2-1; D possibly matches TRBD1 or TRBD2 (6 bases each). Per germline, CDR1 KGHSH and CDR2 LQKENI. V was cut by 1 base and J by 2 bases, with 12 bases left in between. The CDR3 length is 16 residues. CDR3 protein: CASSPRGLAPYNEQFF. CDR3 bases: TGTGCCAGCTCACCACGGGGGCTAGCGCCCTACAATGAGCAGTTCTTC.

This clonotype appeared many times. The chain recombines TRBV20-1 with TRBJ1-6; D is undetermined. Trimming stripped 6 bases from V and 11 bases from J, with 11 bases between. This CDR3 is 11 amino acids long. CDR1 and CDR2 (germline): DFQATT, SNEGSKA (reference sequence). The CDR3 region is CSAYKVTPLHF. The DNA for the CDR3 is TGCAGTGCGTACAAGGTCACACCCCTCCACTTT.

This clonotype was observed many times. The chain employs TRBV20-1 and TRBJ2-3; 7 bases map to TRBD1. There are 14 residues in the CDR3. Germline V lookup: CDR1 DFQATT, CDR2 SNEGSKA (reference sequence). The CDR3 nucleotides read TGCAAAAACGGGGACAGATCTTACACAGATACGCAGTATTTT. The encoded protein is CKNGDRSYTDTQYF.

The table lists this clonotype with many counts. The CDR3 DNA sequence: TGTGCCAGCAGCTTTGGACAGAAAAGGGTTTGTCTTGCCAAAAACATTCAGTACTTC. Its protein product is CASSFGQKRVCLAKNIQYF. V is TRBV7-3 and J is TRBJ2-4; D may be TRBD1 (6 bases). The CDR3 has 19 residues. Germline V gene data show CDR1 as SGHTA and CDR2 as FQGTGA. The V end was cut by 3 bases, the J end by 1 base, with 22 bases between.

There are many counts of this clonotype. The genes are TRBV6-2 or TRBV6-3 and TRBJ2-3, with D uncertain. V was clipped by 2 bases and J by 8 bases, with 5 bases between them. CDR1 is MNHEY, CDR2 SVGEGT, per germline. This CDR3 is 11 amino acids long. Written as DNA, the CDR3 is TGTGCCAGCAGTTACGGCGCTACGCAGTATTTT. This codes for CASSYGATQYF.

This clonotype was recorded at least ten times. This chain connects TRBV7-2 to TRBJ2-2, with TRBD2 matching 11 bases. V trimming: 3 bases; J trimming: 8 bases; junction bases outside the gene matches: 5. This CDR3 contains 15 residues. Per germline, CDR1 SGHTA and CDR2 FQGNSA. CDR3 region: CASSFQLAGAGELFF. The CDR3, as DNA: TGTGCCAGCAGCTTTCAACTAGCGGGAGCGGGGGAGCTGTTTTTT.

This clonotype was observed at least ten times. V usage is TRBV7-9 and J usage is TRBJ1-4; D unclear. CDR1 and CDR2 (germline): SEHNR, FQNEAQ (reference sequence). V was clipped by 1 base and J by 12 bases, with 9 bases between them. The CDR3 contains 12 residues. The CDR3 sequence is CASSLDSSELFF. The CDR3 DNA sequence: TGTGCCAGCAGCTTAGACTCGTCGGAACTGTTTTTT. Using reference TRBV7-9 and TRBJ1-4 for the parts outside the CDR3, the full variable domain is DTGVSQNPRHKITKRGQNVTFRCDPISEHNRLYWYRQTLGQGPEFLTYFQNEAQLEKSRLLSDRFSAERPKGSFSTLEIQRTEQGDSAMYLCASSLDSSELFFGSGTQLSVL.

This clonotype occurred many times. The chain has TRBV7-9 and TRBJ2-4; no definite D call. CDR3 length equals 15 residues. Germline V gene data show CDR1 as SEHNR and CDR2 as FQNEAQ (reference sequence). V was cut by 1 base and J by 0 bases, with 7 bases left in between. The CDR3 DNA is TGTGCCAGCAGCTTAGACGGACCAGCCAAAAACATTCAGTACTTC. Translating it yields CASSLDGPAKNIQYF.

The chain employs TRBV28 and TRBJ2-7, with a possible D match to TRBD1 (5 bases). Trimming removed 1 base from V and 2 bases from J, with 15 bases in between. Germline CDR1 and CDR2: MDHEN and SYDVKM. The length of the CDR3 is 16 residues. In DNA form, the CDR3 reads TGTGCCAGCAGTTTATTAGGGGCAAATAGCCCCTACGAGCAGTACTTC. This codes for CASSLLGANSPYEQYF.

In this sample, this clonotype turned up many times. V and J are TRBV18 and TRBJ2-7; 9 bases align to TRBD2. Germline values: CDR1 KGHSH, CDR2 LQKENI. The V and J ends lost 1 base and 2 bases, in that order; junction bases with no gene match: 6. The CDR3 runs 16 residues. This chain's CDR3 is CASSPRVAGVPYEQYF. Here the CDR3 DNA reads TGTGCCAGCTCACCACGGGTAGCGGGGGTCCCCTACGAGCAGTACTTC. Supplemented by reference TRBV18 and TRBJ2-7, the full variable domain reads NAGVMQNPRHLVRRRGQEARLRCSPMKGHSHVYWYRQLPEEGLKFMVYLQKENIIDESGMPKERFSAEFPKEGPSILRIQQVVRGDSAAYFCASSPRVAGVPYEQYFGPGTRLTVT.

The chain carries TRBV18 and TRBJ2-3, with D perhaps TRBD2 (5 bases). The CDR3 loop spans 13 amino acids. Trimming took 2 bases from V and 5 from J, leaving 8 bases between them. The germline gives CDR1 KGHSH, CDR2 LQKENI. The CDR3 region is CASSPWAGDTQYF. CDR3 nucleotides: TGTGCCAGCTCACCATGGGCGGGAGATACGCAGTATTTT.

This clonotype has at least ten counts. The rearrangement uses TRBV12-3 or TRBV12-4 and TRBJ2-1; D is uncertain. This CDR3 has 16 amino acids. Trimming removed 1 base from V and 2 bases from J, with 12 bases in between. The CDR3 protein is CASSLEVAETYNEQFF. The CDR3 nucleotides read TGTGCCAGCAGTTTAGAGGTAGCCGAGACCTACAATGAGCAGTTCTTC.

This clonotype was counted many times. This chain joins TRBV6-2 or TRBV6-3 and TRBJ1-5, with TRBD1 as a possible D gene (6 bases). V gave up 0 bases and J gave up 4 bases, with 10 bases separating them. This CDR3 is built from 15 residues. Germline V gene lookup returns CDR1 MNHEY and CDR2 SVGEGT. This CDR3 is CASSYSLQGNQPQHF. The CDR3 nucleotides are TGTGCCAGCAGTTACTCCTTGCAGGGGAATCAGCCCCAGCATTTT.